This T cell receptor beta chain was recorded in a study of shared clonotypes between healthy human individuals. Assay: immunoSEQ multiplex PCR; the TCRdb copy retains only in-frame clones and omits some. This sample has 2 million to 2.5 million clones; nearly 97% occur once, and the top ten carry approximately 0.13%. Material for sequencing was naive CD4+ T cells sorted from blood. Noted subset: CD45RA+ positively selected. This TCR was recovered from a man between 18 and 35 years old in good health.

CDR3 residues: CASSLGTANTEAFF. In DNA, the CDR3 is TGTGCCAGCAGTCTCGGGACTGCGAACACTGAAGCTTTCTTT. The rearrangement links TRBV6-6 to TRBJ1-1; D is possibly TRBD1 (5 bases). Trimming cost V 5 bases and J 1 base, with 11 bases left between them. This CDR3 is 14 amino acids long. CDR1 is MNHNY and CDR2 is SVGAGI in the germline V gene (reference sequence).